This T cell receptor beta chain stems from a study of blood T cell repertoires in COVID-19. Whole-study context: Sources were T cells, B-cell-depleted T cells, or PBMCs; the material itself was cDNA or gDNA.

Assay used: immunoSEQ multiplex PCR; TCRdb lists only in-frame clones, some missing. The data contain 70,000 to 95,000 clones, under 90% of them singletons. V gave up 6 bases and J gave up 4 bases, with 18 bases separating them. The CDR3 has 14 amino acids. Germline CDR1 is SQVTM and CDR2 is ANQGSEA. Sequenced material: peripheral blood. This TCR was sampled from a human donor with active COVID-19. The donor label of this sample is uncertain. The chain links TRBV29-1 to TRBJ1-2; D may be TRBD1 (5 bases). The CDR3: CSVPGGGFSYGYTF. The CDR3 DNA is TGCAGCGTCCCCGGGGGAGGTTTTAGCTATGGCTACACCTTC.